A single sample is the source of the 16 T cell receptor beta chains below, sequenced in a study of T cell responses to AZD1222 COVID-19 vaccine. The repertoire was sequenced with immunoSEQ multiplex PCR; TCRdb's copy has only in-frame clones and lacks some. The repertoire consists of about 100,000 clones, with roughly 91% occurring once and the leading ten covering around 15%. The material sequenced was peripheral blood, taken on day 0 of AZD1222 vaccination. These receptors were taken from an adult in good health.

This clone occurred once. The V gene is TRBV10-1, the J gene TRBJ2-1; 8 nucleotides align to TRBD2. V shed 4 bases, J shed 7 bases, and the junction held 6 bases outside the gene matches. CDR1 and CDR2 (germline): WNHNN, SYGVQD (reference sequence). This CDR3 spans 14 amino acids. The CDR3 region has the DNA TGCGCCAGCAGTGCTCGGGAGGGTTTTAATGAGCAGTTCTTC. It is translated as CASSAREGFNEQFF.

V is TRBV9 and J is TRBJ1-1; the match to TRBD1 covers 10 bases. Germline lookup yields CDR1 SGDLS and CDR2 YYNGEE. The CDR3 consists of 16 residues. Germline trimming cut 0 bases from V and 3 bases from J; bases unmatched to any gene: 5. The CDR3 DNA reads TGTGCCAGCAGCGTAGGCGTCGGGACAGGGGACACTGAAGCTTTCTTT. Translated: CASSVGVGTGDTEAFF. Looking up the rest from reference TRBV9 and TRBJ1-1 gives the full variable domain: DSGVTQTPKHLITATGQRVTLRCSPRSGDLSVYWYQQSLDQGLQFLIQYYNGEERAKGNILERFSAQQFPDLHSELNLSSLELGDSALYFCASSVGVGTGDTEAFFGQGTRLTVV.

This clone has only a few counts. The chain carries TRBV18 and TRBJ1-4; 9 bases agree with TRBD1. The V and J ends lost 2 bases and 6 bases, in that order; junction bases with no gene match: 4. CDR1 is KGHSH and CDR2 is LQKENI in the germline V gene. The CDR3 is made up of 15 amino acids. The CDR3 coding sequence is TGTGCCAGCTCACCAGGGACAGGGTTACATGAAAAACTGTTTTTT. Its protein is CASSPGTGLHEKLFF.

In DNA form, the CDR3 reads TGTGCCAGCAGCCCACAGACCGGGAGAACCTACGAGCAGTACTTC. Amino acid sequence: CASSPQTGRTYEQYF. The chain recombines TRBV9 with TRBJ2-7; a weak D match, TRBD2 (6 bases). V was pared by 4 bases and J by 2 bases, with 16 bases between. This CDR3 is built from 15 residues. Germline V gene lookup returns CDR1 SGDLS and CDR2 YYNGEE.

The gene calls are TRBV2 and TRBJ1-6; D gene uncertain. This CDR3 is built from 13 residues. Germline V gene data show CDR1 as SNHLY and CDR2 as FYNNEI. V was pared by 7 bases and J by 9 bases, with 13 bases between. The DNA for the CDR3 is TGTGCCAGCATCCAGGACTTCTCTTCACCCCTCCACTTT. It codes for CASIQDFSSPLHF.

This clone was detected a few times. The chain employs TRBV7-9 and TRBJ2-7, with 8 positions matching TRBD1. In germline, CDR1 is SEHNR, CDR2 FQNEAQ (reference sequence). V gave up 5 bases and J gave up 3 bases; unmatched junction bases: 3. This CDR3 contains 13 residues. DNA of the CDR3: TGTGCCAGCAGCCAGGGGGCGAACTACGAGCAGTACTTC. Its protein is CASSQGANYEQYF.

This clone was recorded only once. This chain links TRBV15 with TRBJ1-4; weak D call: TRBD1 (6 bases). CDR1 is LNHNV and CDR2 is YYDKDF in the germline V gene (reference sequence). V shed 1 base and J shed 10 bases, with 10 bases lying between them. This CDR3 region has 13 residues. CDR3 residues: CATSRAEDRKLFF. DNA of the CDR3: TGTGCCACCAGCAGAGCCGAGGACAGAAAACTGTTTTTT.

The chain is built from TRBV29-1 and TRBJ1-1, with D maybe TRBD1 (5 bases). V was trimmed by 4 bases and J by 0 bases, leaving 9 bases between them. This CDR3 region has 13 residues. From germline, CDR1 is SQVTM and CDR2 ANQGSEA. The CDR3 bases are TGCAGCGTTGGTCGACAGATGAACACTGAAGCTTTCTTT. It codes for CSVGRQMNTEAFF.

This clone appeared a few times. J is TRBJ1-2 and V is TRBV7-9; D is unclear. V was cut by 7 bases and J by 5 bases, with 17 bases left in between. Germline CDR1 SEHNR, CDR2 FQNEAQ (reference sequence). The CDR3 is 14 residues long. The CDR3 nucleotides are TGTGCCAGCACCCCGGGGAACAGCGATTATGGCTACACCTTC. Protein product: CASTPGNSDYGYTF.

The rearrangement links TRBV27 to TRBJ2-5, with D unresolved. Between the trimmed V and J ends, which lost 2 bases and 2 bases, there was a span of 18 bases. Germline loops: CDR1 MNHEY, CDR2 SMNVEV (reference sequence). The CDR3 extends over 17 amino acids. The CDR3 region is CASSLQGVTVSQETQYF. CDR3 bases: TGTGCCAGCAGTTTACAAGGTGTCACGGTCTCTCAAGAGACCCAGTACTTC.

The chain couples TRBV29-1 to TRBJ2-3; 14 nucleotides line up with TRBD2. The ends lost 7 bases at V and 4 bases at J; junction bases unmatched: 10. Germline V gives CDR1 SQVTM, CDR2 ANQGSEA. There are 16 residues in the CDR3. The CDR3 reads CSGVSGTSGGPDTQYF. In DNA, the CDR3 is TGCAGCGGTGTGAGTGGGACTAGCGGGGGCCCAGATACGCAGTATTTT.

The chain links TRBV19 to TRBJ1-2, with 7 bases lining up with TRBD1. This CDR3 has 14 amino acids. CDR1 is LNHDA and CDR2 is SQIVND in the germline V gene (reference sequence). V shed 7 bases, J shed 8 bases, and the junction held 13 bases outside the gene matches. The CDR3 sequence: CASTPGQDPLGYTF. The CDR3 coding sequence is TGTGCCAGTACCCCCGGACAGGATCCTCTAGGCTACACCTTC.

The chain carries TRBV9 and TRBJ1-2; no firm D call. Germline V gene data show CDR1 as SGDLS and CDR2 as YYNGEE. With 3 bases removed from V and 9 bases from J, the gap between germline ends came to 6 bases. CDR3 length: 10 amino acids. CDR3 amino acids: CASSGIRYTF. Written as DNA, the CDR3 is TGTGCCAGCAGCGGAATACGCTACACCTTC. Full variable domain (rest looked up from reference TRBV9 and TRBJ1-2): DSGVTQTPKHLITATGQRVTLRCSPRSGDLSVYWYQQSLDQGLQFLIQYYNGEERAKGNILERFSAQQFPDLHSELNLSSLELGDSALYFCASSGIRYTFGSGTRLTVV.

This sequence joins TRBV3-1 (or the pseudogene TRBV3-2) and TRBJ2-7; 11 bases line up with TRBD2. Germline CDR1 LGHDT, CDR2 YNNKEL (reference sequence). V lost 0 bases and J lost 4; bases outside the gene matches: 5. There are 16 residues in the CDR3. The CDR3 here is CASSQEETSGVYEQYF. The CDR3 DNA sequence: TGTGCCAGCAGCCAAGAAGAGACTAGCGGGGTTTACGAGCAGTACTTC.

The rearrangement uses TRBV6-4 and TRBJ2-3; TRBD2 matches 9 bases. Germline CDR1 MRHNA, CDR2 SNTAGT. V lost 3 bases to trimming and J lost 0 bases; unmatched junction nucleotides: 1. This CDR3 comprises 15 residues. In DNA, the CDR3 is TGTGCCAGCAGTGAGCGGGGGGGTAGCACAGATACGCAGTATTTT. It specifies CASSERGGSTDTQYF.

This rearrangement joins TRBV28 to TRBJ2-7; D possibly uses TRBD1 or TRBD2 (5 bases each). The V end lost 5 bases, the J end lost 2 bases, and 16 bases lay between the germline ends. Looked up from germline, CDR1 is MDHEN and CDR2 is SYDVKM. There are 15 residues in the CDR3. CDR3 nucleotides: TGTGCCAGCAGTGGGGGTTGGCAGTCGACCTACGAGCAGTACTTC. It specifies CASSGGWQSTYEQYF.